This entry lists 27 T cell receptor beta chains sequenced from one sample in a study of control samples from healthy donors and cancer patients. The assay was immunoSEQ multiplex PCR, and TCRdb's table has in-frame clones only and misses some. In the table there are some 90,000 clones, around 87% of which are singletons. The sample taken for sequencing was blood. The receptors here all came from a woman aged 45 to 65 in good health.

The rearrangement links TRBV19 to TRBJ2-5; D remains ambiguous. Trimming pared 5 bases from V and 1 base from J, leaving 11 bases between. There are 14 residues in the CDR3. Germline lookup yields CDR1 LNHDA and CDR2 SQIVND (reference sequence). In nucleotides, the CDR3 is TGTGCCAGTAGTTCCGGACCAACCCAAGAGACCCAGTACTTC. Translating gives CASSSGPTQETQYF.

The chain combines TRBV11-2 with TRBJ2-5; no definite D call. V was clipped by 5 bases and J by 5 bases, with 15 bases between them. Germline CDR1 reads SGHAT; CDR2 reads FQNNGV. This CDR3 spans 14 amino acids. As DNA, the CDR3 is TGTGCCAGCAGCGCCCCCCCAAGGTGGGAGACCCAGTACTTC. Protein product: CASSAPPRWETQYF.

The V and J genes are TRBV5-1 and TRBJ2-1; 9 bases fit TRBD1. The trim removed 5 bases at V and 4 bases at J, leaving 10 bases unmatched. The germline V gene encodes CDR1 SGHRS and CDR2 YFSETQ. This CDR3 region has 16 residues. The CDR3 DNA sequence: TGCGCCAGCAGTTATACCACAGGGGGCGGGTACAATGAGCAGTTCTTC. This gives the protein CASSYTTGGGYNEQFF.

The chain couples TRBV4-2 to TRBJ1-2, with 10 nucleotides matching TRBD1. Germline CDR1 reads LGHNA; CDR2 reads YNFKEQ. This CDR3 has 16 amino acids. The V gene end was trimmed by 0 bases and the J gene end by 1 base; junction bases not matched to a gene: 2. CDR3 region: CASSQDRDRGNYGYTF. The CDR3 DNA reads TGTGCCAGCAGCCAAGACCGGGACAGGGGTAACTATGGCTACACCTTC.

This clone was found a few times. The rearrangement links TRBV19 to TRBJ2-6; D is uncertain. The CDR3 covers 16 residues. V was pared by 2 bases and J by 0 bases, with 8 bases between. Germline lookup yields CDR1 LNHDA and CDR2 SQIVND (reference sequence). In nucleotides, the CDR3 is TGTGCCAGTAGTATAAGGCCCGGCTCTGGGGCCAACGTCCTGACTTTC. This encodes CASSIRPGSGANVLTF.

CDR3 in DNA: TGTGCCAGCAGTGACAGCGGGAGGCCTGGGGCCAACGTCCTGACTTTC. This codes for CASSDSGRPGANVLTF. The chain employs TRBV9 and TRBJ2-6, with 9 bases identical to TRBD2. Germline V lookup: CDR1 SGDLS, CDR2 YYNGEE. V trimming: 5 bases; J trimming: 2 bases; junction bases outside the gene matches: 5. This CDR3 is 16 amino acids long.

The CDR3 spells CASSFTSARDEQYF. In nucleotides, the CDR3 is TGTGCCAGCAGCTTTACTAGCGCGAGGGACGAGCAGTACTTC. The chain combines TRBV7-2 with TRBJ2-7, with 7 nucleotides matching TRBD2. CDR1 SGHTA and CDR2 FQGNSA come from the germline V gene. J gave up 5 bases and V 3 bases, and 7 bases lay outside the gene matches. The length of the CDR3 is 14 residues.

This rearrangement joins TRBV6-1 to TRBJ1-5; D remains ambiguous. Germline CDR1 reads MNHNS; CDR2 reads SASEGT. Trimming shortened V by 2 bases and J by 6 bases, and 11 bases separated the two germline ends. The CDR3 is 14 residues long. The CDR3 DNA reads TGTGCCAGCAGTGAAATGAGGAATACTCAGCCCCAGCATTTT. Its protein product is CASSEMRNTQPQHF.

The chain links TRBV5-1 to TRBJ2-2; 11 nucleotides align to TRBD2. The CDR3 extends over 16 amino acids. The V and J ends lost 2 bases and 2 bases, in that order; junction bases with no gene match: 2. CDR1 and CDR2 from the germline V gene are SGHRS and YFSETQ. CDR3 DNA: TGCGCCAGCAGCTTAGGGACTAGCGGAAACACCGGGGAGCTGTTTTTT. Its translation: CASSLGTSGNTGELFF.

This rearrangement joins TRBV19 to TRBJ1-1, with D possibly matching TRBD1 (5 bases). The CDR3 extends over 12 amino acids. Trimming left V 3 bases short and J 10 bases short, with 12 bases between. CDR1 is LNHDA and CDR2 is SQIVND in the germline V gene (reference sequence). The CDR3 reads CASSISQVGAFF. CDR3 coding DNA: TGTGCCAGTAGTATTTCACAGGTGGGAGCTTTCTTT.

The chain links TRBV28 to TRBJ1-6; D unclear. Germline CDR1 is MDHEN and CDR2 is SYDVKM. Trimming shortened V by 2 bases and J by 9 bases, and 14 bases separated the two germline ends. This CDR3 is 15 amino acids long. For the CDR3, the DNA is TGTGCCAGCAGTTTAGGGAGGGTCCTCCGTTCACCCCTCCACTTT. This encodes CASSLGRVLRSPLHF.

The rearrangement links TRBV29-1 to TRBJ1-2; D unresolved. V was trimmed by 3 bases and J by 0 bases, leaving 17 bases between them. CDR1 and CDR2 from the germline V gene are SQVTM and ANQGSEA. The CDR3 has 16 amino acids. CDR3 loop: CSVEGIGSTSNYGYTF. For the CDR3, the DNA is TGCAGCGTTGAGGGGATCGGTTCCACTTCTAACTATGGCTACACCTTC.

The genes are TRBV27 and TRBJ2-7, with D possibly called TRBD1 or TRBD2 (7 bases each). Trimming shortened V by 6 bases and J by 4 bases, and 13 bases separated the two germline ends. Germline lookup yields CDR1 MNHEY and CDR2 SMNVEV (reference sequence). CDR3 length: 13 amino acids. The CDR3 loop reads CASRRQGGYEQYF. The DNA for the CDR3 is TGTGCCAGCAGAAGACAGGGAGGGTACGAGCAGTACTTC.

V gene TRBV11-2 combines with J gene TRBJ2-7; D could derive from TRBD1 or TRBD2 (7 bases each). The CDR3 loop spans 17 amino acids. Germline CDR1 SGHAT, CDR2 FQNNGV. Trimming shortened V by 4 bases and J by 1 base, and 20 bases separated the two germline ends. CDR3 amino acids: CASSSWGGGQRSYEQYF. CDR3 sequence (DNA): TGTGCCAGCAGCTCCTGGGGAGGGGGCCAACGATCCTACGAGCAGTACTTC.

V is TRBV12-3 or TRBV12-4 and J is TRBJ2-7; 7 positions match TRBD1. J gave up 5 bases and V 5 bases, and 3 bases lay outside the gene matches. This CDR3 has 12 residues. CDR3 sequence reads: CASSDRAHEQYF. The CDR3 bases are TGTGCCAGCAGTGACAGGGCCCACGAGCAGTACTTC.

The genes are TRBV4-2 and TRBJ2-3; D perhaps matches TRBD1 (6 bases). The CDR3 runs to 15 residues. Trimming removed 2 bases at V and 2 bases at J, with 11 bases between. Germline CDR1 reads LGHNA; CDR2 reads YNFKEQ. CDR3 amino acids: CASSQLTGSTDTQYF. In DNA form, the CDR3 reads TGTGCCAGCAGCCAATTAACAGGGTCCACAGATACGCAGTATTTT.

In its sample, this clone was seen once. The V and J genes are TRBV24-1 and TRBJ2-1; D is possibly TRBD2 (5 bases). Germline V CDR1 and CDR2: KGHDR, SFDVKD. This CDR3 comprises 13 residues. Trimming removed 0 bases from V and 12 bases from J, with 11 bases in between. In DNA form, the CDR3 reads TGTGCCACCAGTGATTTGCTTGAAAGCGGGCAGTTCTTC. Its translation is CATSDLLESGQFF.

V usage is TRBV6-2 or TRBV6-3 and J usage is TRBJ1-2; D is ambiguous. Germline V gives CDR1 MNHEY, CDR2 SVGEGT. The CDR3 contains 22 residues. V was pared by 7 bases and J by 6 bases, with 42 bases between. CDR3 coding DNA: TGTGCCAGCACCCCCCTAACAGAGGGTTGGGTCGCGGCAGCCGCCCCGCATGATGGCTACACCTTC. This translates into CASTPLTEGWVAAAAPHDGYTF.

The chain employs TRBV7-9 and TRBJ1-5, with D tentatively TRBD1 (5 bases). V was pared by 4 bases and J by 5 bases, with 9 bases between. The length of the CDR3 is 13 residues. CDR1 SEHNR and CDR2 FQNEAQ come from the germline V gene (reference sequence). For the CDR3, the DNA is TGTGCCAGCAGCTCGTGGGGGGATCAGCCCCAGCATTTT. It specifies CASSSWGDQPQHF.

The chain carries TRBV7-2 and TRBJ1-5; D not resolved. The germline gives CDR1 SGHTA, CDR2 FQGNSA. V gave up 1 base and J gave up 7 bases, with 8 bases separating them. CDR3 size: 13 residues. CDR3 nucleotides: TGTGCCAGCAGCTTAGGGCGAGAGCAGCCCCAGCATTTT. Translating gives CASSLGREQPQHF. The whole variable domain, filled in from reference TRBV7-2 and TRBJ1-5, reads GAGVSQSPSNKVTEKGKDVELRCDPISGHTALYWYRQSLGQGLEFLIYFQGNSAPDKSGLPSDRFSAERTGGSVSTLTIQRTQQEDSAVYLCASSLGREQPQHFGDGTRLSIL.

Only one count was recorded for this clone. The gene calls are TRBV5-1 and TRBJ2-7; TRBD1 agrees at 7 bases. With V trimmed by 5 bases and J by 5 bases, 13 bases remained unmatched. This CDR3 contains 15 residues. The germline V gene encodes CDR1 SGHRS and CDR2 YFSETQ. The CDR3 DNA is TGCGCCAGCAGTTTTAGACCCGGGACAGCAGACGAGCAGTACTTC. As protein: CASSFRPGTADEQYF. The full variable domain, rest sourced from reference TRBV5-1 and TRBJ2-7, is KAGVTQTPRYLIKTRGQQVTLSCSPISGHRSVSWYQQTPGQGLQFLFEYFSETQRNKGNFPGRFSGRQFSNSRSEMNVSTLELGDSALYLCASSFRPGTADEQYFGPGTRLTVT.

This clone showed up just a few times. The chain is built from TRBV4-2 and TRBJ1-5, with D tentatively TRBD1 (5 bases). The CDR3 has 16 residues. Trimming cost V 2 bases and J 0 bases, with 11 bases left between them. Per the germline V gene, CDR1 is LGHNA and CDR2 is YNFKEQ. The CDR3 here is CASSQSWTSSNQPQHF. The DNA for the CDR3 is TGTGCCAGCAGCCAATCGTGGACAAGTAGCAATCAGCCCCAGCATTTT.

A few counts support this clone. Germline and junction disagree at one end, which may indicate a read error. V is TRBV14 and J is TRBJ1-1; D is unclear. From germline, CDR1 is SGHDN and CDR2 FVKESK. The CDR3 sequence is 14 residues long. The CDR3 region has the DNA TGTGCCAGCAGCCAAGACACGGTGAAGACTGAAGCTTTCTTT. It codes for CASSQDTVKTEAFF.

V gene TRBV5-5 combines with J gene TRBJ2-2; no reliable D call. This CDR3 has 16 amino acids. Germline V CDR1 and CDR2: SGHKS, YYEKEE (reference sequence). Trimming took 0 bases from V and 0 from J, leaving 9 bases between them. The CDR3 nucleotides are TGTGCCAGCAGCTTGGCTACAGCCGCGAACACCGGGGAGCTGTTTTTT. It codes for CASSLATAANTGELFF.

The V and J genes are TRBV9 and TRBJ2-3, with TRBD2 as a possible D gene (6 bases). CDR1 is SGDLS, CDR2 YYNGEE, per germline. This CDR3 contains 14 residues. The ends were cut back, 2 bases at V and 0 bases at J, with 7 bases in the middle. The CDR3 here is CASSVRGSTDTQYF. For the CDR3, the DNA is TGTGCCAGCAGCGTTCGGGGGAGCACAGATACGCAGTATTTT.

The chain recombines TRBV29-1 with TRBJ2-1, with 9 bases fitting TRBD2. The CDR3 length is 15 residues. Germline-derived CDR1 and CDR2 are SQVTM and ANQGSEA. V lost 4 bases and J lost 8; bases outside the gene matches: 12. CDR3: CSVAPASGVWDEQFF. The CDR3 region has the DNA TGCAGCGTTGCCCCGGCTAGCGGGGTTTGGGATGAGCAGTTCTTC.

V is TRBV7-2 and J is TRBJ1-1; 7 bases map to TRBD1. The CDR3 loop spans 15 amino acids. Per the germline V gene, CDR1 is SGHTA and CDR2 is FQGNSA. V trimming: 5 bases; J trimming: 2 bases; junction bases outside the gene matches: 8. DNA of the CDR3: TGTGCCAGCAGCCCCCAGACAGGGCCCAACACTGAAGCTTTCTTT. Amino acids: CASSPQTGPNTEAFF. Filled out from reference TRBV7-2 and TRBJ1-1, the complete variable domain reads GAGVSQSPSNKVTEKGKDVELRCDPISGHTALYWYRQSLGQGLEFLIYFQGNSAPDKSGLPSDRFSAERTGGSVSTLTIQRTQQEDSAVYLCASSPQTGPNTEAFFGQGTRLTVV.